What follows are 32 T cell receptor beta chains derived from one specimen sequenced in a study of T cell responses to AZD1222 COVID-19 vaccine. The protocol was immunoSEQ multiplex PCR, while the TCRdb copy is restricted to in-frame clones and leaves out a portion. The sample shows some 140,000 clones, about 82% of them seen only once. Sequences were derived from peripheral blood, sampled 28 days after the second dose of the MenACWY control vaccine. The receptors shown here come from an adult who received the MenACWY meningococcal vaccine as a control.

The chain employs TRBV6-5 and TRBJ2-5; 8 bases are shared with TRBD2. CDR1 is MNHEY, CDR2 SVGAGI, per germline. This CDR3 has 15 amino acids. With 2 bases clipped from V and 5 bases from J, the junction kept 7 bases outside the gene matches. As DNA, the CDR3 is TGTGCCAGCAGTTACCGTCGGGGGGGCCGCGAGACCCAGTACTTC. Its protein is CASSYRRGGRETQYF.

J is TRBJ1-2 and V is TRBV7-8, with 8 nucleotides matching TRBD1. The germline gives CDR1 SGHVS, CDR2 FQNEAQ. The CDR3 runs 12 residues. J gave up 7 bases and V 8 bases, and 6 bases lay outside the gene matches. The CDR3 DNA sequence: TGTGCCAGCCAGGGCGACAGGGGTGGCTACACCTTC. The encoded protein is CASQGDRGGYTF.

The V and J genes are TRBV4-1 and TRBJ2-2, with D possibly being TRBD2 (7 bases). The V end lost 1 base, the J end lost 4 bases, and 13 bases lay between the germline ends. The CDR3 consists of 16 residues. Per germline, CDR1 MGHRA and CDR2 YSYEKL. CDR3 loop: CASSQVAGAITGELFF. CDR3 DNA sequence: TGCGCCAGCAGCCAAGTGGCGGGGGCGATCACCGGGGAGCTGTTTTTT.

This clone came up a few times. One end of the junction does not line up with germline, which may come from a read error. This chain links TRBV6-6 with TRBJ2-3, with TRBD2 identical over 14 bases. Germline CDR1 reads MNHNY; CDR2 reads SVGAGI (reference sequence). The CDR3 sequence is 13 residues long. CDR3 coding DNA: TGTGCCAGCAGTCTTGGACTAGCGGGGGGTCCTCGCTTT. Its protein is CASSLGLAGGPRF.

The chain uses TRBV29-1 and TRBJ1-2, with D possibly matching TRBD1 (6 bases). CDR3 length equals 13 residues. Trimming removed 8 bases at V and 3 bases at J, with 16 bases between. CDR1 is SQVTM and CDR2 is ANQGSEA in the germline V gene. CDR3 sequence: CSCPAGGDYGYTF. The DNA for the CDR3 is TGCAGCTGCCCAGCGGGGGGCGACTATGGCTACACCTTC.

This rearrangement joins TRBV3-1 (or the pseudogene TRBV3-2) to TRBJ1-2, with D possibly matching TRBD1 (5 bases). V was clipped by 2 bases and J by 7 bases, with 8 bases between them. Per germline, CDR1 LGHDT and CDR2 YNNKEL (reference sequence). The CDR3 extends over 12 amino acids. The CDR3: CASSQSGVGYTF. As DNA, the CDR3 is TGTGCCAGCAGCCAATCGGGGGTTGGCTACACCTTC.

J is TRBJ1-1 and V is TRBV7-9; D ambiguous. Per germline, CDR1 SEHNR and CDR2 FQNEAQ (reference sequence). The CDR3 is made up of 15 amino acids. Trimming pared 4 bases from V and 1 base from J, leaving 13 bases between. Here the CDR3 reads CASSSLTGENTEAFF. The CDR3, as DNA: TGTGCCAGCAGCTCACTGACCGGGGAGAACACTGAAGCTTTCTTT.

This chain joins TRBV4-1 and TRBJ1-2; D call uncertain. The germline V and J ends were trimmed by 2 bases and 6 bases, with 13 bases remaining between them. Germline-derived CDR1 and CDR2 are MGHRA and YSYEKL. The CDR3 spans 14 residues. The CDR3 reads CASSQPDRADGYTF. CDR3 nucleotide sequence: TGCGCCAGCAGCCAACCTGATCGGGCAGATGGCTACACCTTC.

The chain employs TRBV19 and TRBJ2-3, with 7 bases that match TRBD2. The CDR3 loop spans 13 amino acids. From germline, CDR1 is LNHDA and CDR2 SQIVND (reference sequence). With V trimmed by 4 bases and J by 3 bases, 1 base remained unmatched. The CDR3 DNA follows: TGTGCCAGTAGTAACGGGGGGACAGATACGCAGTATTTT. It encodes CASSNGGTDTQYF. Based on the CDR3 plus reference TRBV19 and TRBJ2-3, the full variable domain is DGGITQSPKYLFRKEGQNVTLSCEQNLNHDAMYWYRQDPGQGLRLIYYSQIVNDFQKGDIAEGYSVSREKKESFPLTVTSAQKNPTAFYLCASSNGGTDTQYFGPGTRLTVL.

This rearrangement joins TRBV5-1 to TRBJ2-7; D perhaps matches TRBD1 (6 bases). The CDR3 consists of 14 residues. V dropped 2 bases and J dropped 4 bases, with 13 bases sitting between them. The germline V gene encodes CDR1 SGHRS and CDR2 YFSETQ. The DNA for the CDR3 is TGCGCCAGCAGCTTTTTGCAGGGGTCTTACGAGCAGTACTTC. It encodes CASSFLQGSYEQYF.

CDR3: CATQTGASRETQYF. The CDR3 region has the DNA TGTGCCACCCAGACAGGGGCCTCAAGAGAGACCCAGTACTTC. This chain connects TRBV10-3 to TRBJ2-5; 8 bases match TRBD1. Germline CDR1 reads ENHRY; CDR2 reads SYGVKD. The CDR3 spans 14 residues. V dropped 10 bases and J dropped 4; count of bases not matched to a gene: 11.

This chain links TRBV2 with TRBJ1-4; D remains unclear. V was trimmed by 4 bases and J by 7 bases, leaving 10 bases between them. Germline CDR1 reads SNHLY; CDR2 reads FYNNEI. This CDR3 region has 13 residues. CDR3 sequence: CASSVLRGEKLFF. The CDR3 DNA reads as TGTGCCAGCAGTGTCCTCCGGGGTGAAAAACTGTTTTTT.

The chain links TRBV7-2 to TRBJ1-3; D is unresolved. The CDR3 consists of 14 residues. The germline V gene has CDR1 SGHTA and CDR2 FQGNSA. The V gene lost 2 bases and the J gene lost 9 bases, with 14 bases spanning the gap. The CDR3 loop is CASSLYGRSSTIYF. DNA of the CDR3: TGTGCCAGCAGCTTATATGGACGAAGTAGCACCATATATTTT.

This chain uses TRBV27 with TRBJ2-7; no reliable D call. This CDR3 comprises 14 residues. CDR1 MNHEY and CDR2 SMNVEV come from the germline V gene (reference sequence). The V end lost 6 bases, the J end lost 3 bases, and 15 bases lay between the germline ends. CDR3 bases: TGTGCCAGCAGCGACGATATCAAACTCTACGAGCAGTACTTC. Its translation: CASSDDIKLYEQYF.

The CDR3: CATSARSEVGGYTF. In DNA form, the CDR3 reads TGTGCCACCAGTGCCCGGTCTGAGGTCGGCGGCTACACCTTC. The gene calls are TRBV24-1 and TRBJ1-2; D gene ambiguous. The germline V gene has CDR1 KGHDR and CDR2 SFDVKD. V was pared by 5 bases and J by 8 bases, with 17 bases between. The CDR3 runs 14 residues.

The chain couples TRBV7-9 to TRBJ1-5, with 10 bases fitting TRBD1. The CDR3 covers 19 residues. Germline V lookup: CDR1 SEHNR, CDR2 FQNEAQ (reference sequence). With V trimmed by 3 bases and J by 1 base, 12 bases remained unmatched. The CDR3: CASSFTFEGQGTSNQPQHF. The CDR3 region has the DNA TGTGCCAGCAGCTTTACATTTGAGGGACAGGGGACAAGCAATCAGCCCCAGCATTTT.

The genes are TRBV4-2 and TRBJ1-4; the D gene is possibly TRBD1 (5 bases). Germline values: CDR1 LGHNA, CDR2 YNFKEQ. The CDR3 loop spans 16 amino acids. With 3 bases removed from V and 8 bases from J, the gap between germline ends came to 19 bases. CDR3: CASSHVLGQGEEKLFF. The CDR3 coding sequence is TGTGCCAGCAGCCACGTACTGGGGCAGGGCGAGGAAAAACTGTTTTTT.

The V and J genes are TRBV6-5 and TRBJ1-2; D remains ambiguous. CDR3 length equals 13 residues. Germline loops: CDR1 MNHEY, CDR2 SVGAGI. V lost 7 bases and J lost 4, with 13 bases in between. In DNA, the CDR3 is TGTGCCAGCAAGAAAGAAGGGTCCTATGGCTACACCTTC. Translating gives CASKKEGSYGYTF.

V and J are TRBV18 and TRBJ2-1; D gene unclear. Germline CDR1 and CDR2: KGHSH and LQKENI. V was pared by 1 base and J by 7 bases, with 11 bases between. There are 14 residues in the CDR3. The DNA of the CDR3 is TGTGCCAGCTCACCACAGGGTATGAGGAATGAGCAGTTCTTC. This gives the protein CASSPQGMRNEQFF.

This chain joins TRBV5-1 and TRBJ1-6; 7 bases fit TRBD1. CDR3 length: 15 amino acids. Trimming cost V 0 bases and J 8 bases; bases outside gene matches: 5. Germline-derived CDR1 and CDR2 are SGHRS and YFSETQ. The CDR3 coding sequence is TGCGCCAGCAGCTTGGTTCCGCAGGGGGATTCACCCCTCCACTTT. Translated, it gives CASSLVPQGDSPLHF.

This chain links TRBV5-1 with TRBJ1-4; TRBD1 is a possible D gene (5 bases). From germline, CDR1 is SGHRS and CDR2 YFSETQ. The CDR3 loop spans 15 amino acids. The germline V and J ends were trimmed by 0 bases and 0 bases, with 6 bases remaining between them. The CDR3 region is CASSLGGATNEKLFF. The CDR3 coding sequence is TGCGCCAGCAGCTTGGGAGGGGCAACTAATGAAAAACTGTTTTTT.

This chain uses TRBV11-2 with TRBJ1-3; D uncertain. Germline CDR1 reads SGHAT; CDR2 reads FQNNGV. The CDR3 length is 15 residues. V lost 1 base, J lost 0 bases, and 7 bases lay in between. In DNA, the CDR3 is TGTGCCAGCAGCTTAGGACTACTCTCTGGAAACACCATATATTTT. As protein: CASSLGLLSGNTIYF.

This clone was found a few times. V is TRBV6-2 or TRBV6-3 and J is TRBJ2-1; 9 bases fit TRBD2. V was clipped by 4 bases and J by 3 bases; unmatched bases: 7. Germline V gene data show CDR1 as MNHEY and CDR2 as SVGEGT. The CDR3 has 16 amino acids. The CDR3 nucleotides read TGTGCCAGCAGTTTTTCGCTAGCGGGGATCTACAATGAGCAGTTCTTC. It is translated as CASSFSLAGIYNEQFF.

The CDR3 nucleotides read TGTGCCAGTAGTATCAGGGGACTACATTACGAGCAGTACTTC. The encoded protein is CASSIRGLHYEQYF. J is TRBJ2-7 and V is TRBV19, with a tentative D call TRBD2 (7 bases). The CDR3 consists of 14 residues. V gave up 3 bases and J gave up 4 bases, with 13 bases separating them. In germline, CDR1 is LNHDA, CDR2 SQIVND (reference sequence).

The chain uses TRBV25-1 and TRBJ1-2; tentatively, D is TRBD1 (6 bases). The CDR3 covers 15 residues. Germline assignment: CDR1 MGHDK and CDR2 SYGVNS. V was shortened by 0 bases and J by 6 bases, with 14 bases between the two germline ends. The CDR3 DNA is TGTGCCAGCAGTGAATACCAGGGGAGTCGGAATGGCTACACCTTC. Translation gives CASSEYQGSRNGYTF.

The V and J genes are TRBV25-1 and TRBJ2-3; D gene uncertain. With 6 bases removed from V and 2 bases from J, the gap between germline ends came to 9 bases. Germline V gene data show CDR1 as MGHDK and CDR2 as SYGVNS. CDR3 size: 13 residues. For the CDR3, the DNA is TGTGCCAGCAGAGGCTGGTACACAGATACGCAGTATTTT. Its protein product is CASRGWYTDTQYF.

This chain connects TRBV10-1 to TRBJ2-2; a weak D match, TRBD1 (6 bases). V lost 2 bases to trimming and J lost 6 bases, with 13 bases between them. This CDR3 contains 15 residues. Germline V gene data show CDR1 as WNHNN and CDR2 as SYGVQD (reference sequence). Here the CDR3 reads CASSERAGVPGELFF. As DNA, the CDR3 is TGCGCCAGCAGTGAGAGGGCAGGGGTGCCCGGGGAGCTGTTTTTT.

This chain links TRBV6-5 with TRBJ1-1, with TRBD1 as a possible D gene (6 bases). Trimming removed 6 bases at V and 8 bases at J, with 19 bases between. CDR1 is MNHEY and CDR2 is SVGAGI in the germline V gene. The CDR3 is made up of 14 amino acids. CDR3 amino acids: CASRGAGQLIEAFF. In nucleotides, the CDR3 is TGTGCCAGCAGAGGCGCGGGACAACTCATAGAAGCTTTCTTT.

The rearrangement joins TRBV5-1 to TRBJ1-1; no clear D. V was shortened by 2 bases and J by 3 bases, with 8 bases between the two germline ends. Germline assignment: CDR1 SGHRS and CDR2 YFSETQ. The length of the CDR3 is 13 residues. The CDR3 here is CASSFSEDTEAFF. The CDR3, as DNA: TGCGCCAGCAGCTTCAGTGAGGACACTGAAGCTTTCTTT. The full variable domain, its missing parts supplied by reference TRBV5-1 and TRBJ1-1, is KAGVTQTPRYLIKTRGQQVTLSCSPISGHRSVSWYQQTPGQGLQFLFEYFSETQRNKGNFPGRFSGRQFSNSRSEMNVSTLELGDSALYLCASSFSEDTEAFFGQGTRLTVV.

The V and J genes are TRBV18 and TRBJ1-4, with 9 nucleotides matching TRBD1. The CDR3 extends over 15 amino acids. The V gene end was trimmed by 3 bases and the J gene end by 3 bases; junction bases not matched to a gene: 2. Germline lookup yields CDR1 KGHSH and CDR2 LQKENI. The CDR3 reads CASSPRTGANEKLFF. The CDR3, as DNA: TGTGCCAGCTCACCCAGGACAGGGGCTAATGAAAAACTGTTTTTT.

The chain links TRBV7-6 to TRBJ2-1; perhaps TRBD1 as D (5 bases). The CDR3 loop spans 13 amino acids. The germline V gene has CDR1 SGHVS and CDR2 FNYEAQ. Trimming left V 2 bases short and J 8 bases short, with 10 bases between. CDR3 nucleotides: TGTGCCAGCAGCTTAATCAGGGCCCATGAGCAGTTCTTC. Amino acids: CASSLIRAHEQFF.

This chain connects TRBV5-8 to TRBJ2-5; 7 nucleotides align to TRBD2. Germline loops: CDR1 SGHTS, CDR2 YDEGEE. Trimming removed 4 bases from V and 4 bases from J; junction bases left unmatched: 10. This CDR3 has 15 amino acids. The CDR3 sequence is CASSHTPGGSETQYF. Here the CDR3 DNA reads TGTGCCAGCAGCCACACCCCGGGAGGCTCAGAGACCCAGTACTTC.